Below are 31 T cell receptor beta chains sequenced from a single sample in a study of T cell repertoires in cytomegalovirus infection. The antigens these receptors bind are not known. TCRdb used MiXCR to reprocess the reads, holding one entry per CDR3 protein. The repertoire holds some 500,000 distinct CDR3 sequences, with just under 40% as singletons. Source: cultured PBMCs, taken from culture after CMV antigen stimulation. The receptors originated from a human donor in good health (CMV status not recorded). Some clones in this sample may be carry-over from other donors' samples.

The CDR3 DNA sequence: TGCAGCAGGGGCGGGGAATACAATGAGCAGTTCTTC. This sequence encodes CSRGGEYNEQFF. V is TRBV20-1 and J is TRBJ2-1, with D possibly being TRBD1 or TRBD2 (6 bases each). CDR3 length equals 12 residues. Looked up from germline, CDR1 is DFQATT and CDR2 is SNEGSKA (reference sequence).

V and J are TRBV6-5 and TRBJ2-6; 8 bases align to TRBD1. There are 15 residues in the CDR3. V shed 5 bases and J 4 bases; nucleotides not matched to a gene: 4. The germline V gene encodes CDR1 MNHEY and CDR2 SVGAGI. CDR3 residues: CASSPGGRGANVLTF. CDR3 in DNA: TGTGCCAGCAGTCCAGGGGGCAGGGGGGCCAACGTCCTGACTTTC.

The V call is TRBV7-6, the J call TRBJ2-5; 7 bases line up with TRBD2. The J segment lost 5 bases and the V segment lost 3 bases, leaving 12 bases of the junction unmatched. Per the germline V gene, CDR1 is SGHVS and CDR2 is FNYEAQ. The CDR3 has 16 residues. CDR3 bases: TGTGCCAGCAGCTTGAGCGGGACGCTAGGTGGGGAGACCCAGTACTTC. Amino acid sequence: CASSLSGTLGGETQYF.

The genes are TRBV7-8 and TRBJ2-4; TRBD1 matches 7 bases. V gave up 2 bases and J gave up 4 bases; unmatched junction bases: 11. Germline V gene sequence: CDR1 SGHVS, CDR2 FQNEAQ. This CDR3 has 17 amino acids. CDR3 residues: CASSLYLRPGQKNIQYF. The CDR3 DNA reads as TGTGCCAGCAGCTTATATTTGCGACCGGGACAGAAAAACATTCAGTACTTC.

This clonotype was observed a single time. This chain links TRBV20-1 with TRBJ2-3; 8 bases line up with TRBD2. This CDR3 contains 14 residues. V gave up 6 bases and J gave up 2 bases; unmatched junction bases: 7. Germline CDR1 DFQATT, CDR2 SNEGSKA (reference sequence). The CDR3 loop reads CSATLGGDTDTQYF. The CDR3 DNA reads TGCAGTGCCACCCTCGGGGGGGACACAGATACGCAGTATTTT.

The genes are TRBV7-8 and TRBJ2-4; D is ambiguous. CDR1 and CDR2 (germline): SGHVS, FQNEAQ. There are 16 residues in the CDR3. Trimming removed 1 base at V and 1 base at J, with 11 bases between. CDR3 sequence (DNA): TGTGCCAGCAGCTTAGTAGGGTCTCTGGCCAAAAACATTCAGTACTTC. This sequence encodes CASSLVGSLAKNIQYF.

This clonotype occurred many times. V and J are TRBV7-9 and TRBJ2-1; TRBD2 matches at 15 bases. The germline gives CDR1 SEHNR, CDR2 FQNEAQ (reference sequence). This CDR3 contains 16 residues. The junction had 2 bases not matched to a gene; V was cut back by 4 bases and J by 4 bases. CDR3 amino acids: CASSSGLAGGYNEQFF. CDR3 nucleotide sequence: TGTGCCAGCAGCTCCGGACTAGCGGGAGGGTACAATGAGCAGTTCTTC. Full variable domain (remainder filled in from reference TRBV7-9 and TRBJ2-1): DTGVSQNPRHKITKRGQNVTFRCDPISEHNRLYWYRQTLGQGPEFLTYFQNEAQLEKSRLLSDRFSAERPKGSFSTLEIQRTEQGDSAMYLCASSSGLAGGYNEQFFGPGTRLTVL.

There are a few counts of this clonotype. The chain carries TRBV19 and TRBJ1-5; D is uncertain. V dropped 1 base and J dropped 0 bases, with 16 bases sitting between them. The CDR3 totals 18 residues. CDR1 LNHDA and CDR2 SQIVND come from the germline V gene (reference sequence). The CDR3 coding sequence is TGTGCCAGTAGTATAGGGATAGGTAGCGTCTATAGCAATCAGCCCCAGCATTTT. This translates into CASSIGIGSVYSNQPQHF.

This chain links TRBV20-1 with TRBJ2-3; D ambiguous. Between the trimmed V and J ends, which lost 6 bases and 8 bases, there was a span of 15 bases. This CDR3 is 12 amino acids long. Looked up from germline, CDR1 is DFQATT and CDR2 is SNEGSKA (reference sequence). The CDR3 reads CSAPPEIGTQYF. The DNA for the CDR3 is TGCAGTGCCCCTCCCGAGATCGGTACGCAGTATTTT.

This sequence joins TRBV18 and TRBJ2-1, with D maybe TRBD1 (6 bases). There are 15 residues in the CDR3. Trimming took 0 bases from V and 7 from J, leaving 13 bases between them. The germline V gene encodes CDR1 KGHSH and CDR2 LQKENI. DNA for the CDR3: TGTGCCAGCTCACCACCGGGGGTCAGGGGTAATGAGCAGTTCTTC. Translated, it gives CASSPPGVRGNEQFF.

The chain recombines TRBV7-3 with TRBJ2-3, with 10 bases identical to TRBD1. From germline, CDR1 is SGHTA and CDR2 FQGTGA. There are 16 residues in the CDR3. J was trimmed by 3 bases and V by 5 bases; bases with no gene match: 8. CDR3 in amino acids: CASSPPRTGGTDTQYF. The CDR3 DNA sequence: TGTGCCAGCAGCCCTCCCCGGACAGGGGGGACAGATACGCAGTATTTT.

V gene TRBV7-2 combines with J gene TRBJ2-5; possibly TRBD1 for D (6 bases). Germline loops: CDR1 SGHTA, CDR2 FQGNSA. The CDR3 contains 15 residues. Trimming removed 8 bases from V and 5 bases from J, with 21 bases in between. CDR3 in DNA: TGTGCCAGCGTCAAGACAGGACCCTGGCGGGAGACCCAGTACTTC. The encoded protein is CASVKTGPWRETQYF.

This clonotype was observed a handful of times. The genes are TRBV29-1 and TRBJ1-1; unclear D gene. The CDR3 consists of 11 residues. CDR1 and CDR2 (germline): SQVTM, ANQGSEA. The germline V and J ends were trimmed by 7 bases and 3 bases, with 9 bases remaining between them. This chain's CDR3 is CSALLDTEAFF. CDR3 coding DNA: TGCAGCGCCCTATTGGACACTGAAGCTTTCTTT.

This clonotype was recorded a few times. V is TRBV7-2 and J is TRBJ1-2, with D perhaps TRBD1 (6 bases). The CDR3 has 17 amino acids. Germline-derived CDR1 and CDR2 are SGHTA and FQGNSA. The ends were cut back, 0 bases at V and 2 bases at J, with 16 bases in the middle. CDR3 nucleotide sequence: TGTGCCAGCAGCTTAGCGCCCTGGGGGGCACGCAACTATGGCTACACCTTC. This codes for CASSLAPWGARNYGYTF.

V and J are TRBV20-1 and TRBJ2-7; the match to TRBD1 covers 7 bases. Trimming cost V 0 bases and J 3 bases; bases outside gene matches: 5. CDR1 DFQATT and CDR2 SNEGSKA come from the germline V gene (reference sequence). The CDR3 has 14 amino acids. Here the CDR3 DNA reads TGCAGTGCTAGAGACCGACAGGGATACTACGAGCAGTACTTC. It codes for CSARDRQGYYEQYF.

The chain has TRBV10-2 and TRBJ2-7; D not certain. Germline-derived CDR1 and CDR2 are WSHSY and SAAADI. This CDR3 contains 13 residues. V lost 10 bases and J 0 bases, leaving 13 bases between the germline ends. The CDR3 reads CATVGPSSYEQYF. The DNA for the CDR3 is TGCGCCACGGTGGGCCCGAGCTCCTACGAGCAGTACTTC.

This clonotype was counted once. This sequence joins TRBV11-2 and TRBJ2-2; weak D call: TRBD2 (7 bases). This CDR3 is 15 amino acids long. V lost 5 bases, J lost 5 bases, and 15 bases lay in between. Germline CDR1 SGHAT, CDR2 FQNNGV. CDR3 in amino acids: CASSPIRGATGELFF. CDR3 nucleotides: TGTGCCAGCAGCCCCATCCGGGGGGCAACCGGGGAGCTGTTTTTT.

This clonotype was picked up a small number of times. The V call is TRBV12-3 or TRBV12-4, the J call TRBJ1-4; weak D call: TRBD1 (5 bases). The V gene lost 1 base and the J gene lost 5 bases, with 11 bases spanning the gap. CDR3 length: 15 residues. DNA for the CDR3: TGTGCCAGCAGTTTAGGGGGACGGAAAAATGAAAAACTGTTTTTT. Its protein product is CASSLGGRKNEKLFF.

The gene calls are TRBV12-3 or TRBV12-4 and TRBJ1-4; no clear D. The CDR3 covers 12 residues. Trimming pared 6 bases from V and 8 bases from J, leaving 10 bases between. This CDR3 reads CASRRRLEKLFF. CDR3 DNA: TGTGCCAGCAGACGAAGGCTGGAAAAACTGTTTTTT.

The chain combines TRBV7-2 with TRBJ2-1, with a tentative D call TRBD2 (6 bases). CDR1 and CDR2 (germline): SGHTA, FQGNSA. Between the trimmed V and J ends, which lost 1 base and 3 bases, there was a span of 10 bases. This CDR3 comprises 15 residues. The CDR3 nucleotides read TGTGCCAGCAGCTTAGGCCCTAGCGACTACAATGAGCAGTTCTTC. This gives the protein CASSLGPSDYNEQFF.

The count of this clonotype is one. The chain couples TRBV6-2 or TRBV6-3 to TRBJ2-1, with 7 bases lining up with TRBD2. Germline loops: CDR1 MNHEY, CDR2 SVGEGT. The J segment lost 6 bases and the V segment lost 5 bases, leaving 10 bases of the junction unmatched. The CDR3 length is 15 residues. The CDR3 coding sequence is TGTGCCAGCAGTAATCTAGCGGCCCCTGTCAATGAGCAGTTCTTC. Translating it yields CASSNLAAPVNEQFF.

The chain is built from TRBV7-4 and TRBJ1-6; 8 bases are a match to TRBD1. J gave up 8 bases and V 2 bases, and 14 bases lay outside the gene matches. Germline lookup yields CDR1 SGHVT and CDR2 SQSDAQ. This CDR3 spans 18 amino acids. CDR3 in DNA: TGTGCCAGCAGCTTACCTACCAATCGGACAGGGCGAGATTCACCCCTCCACTTT. Protein: CASSLPTNRTGRDSPLHF.

This clonotype came up a few times. The chain recombines TRBV12-3 or TRBV12-4 with TRBJ2-7, with TRBD1 matching over 9 bases. This CDR3 spans 12 amino acids. Trimming took 10 bases from V and 3 from J; bases not matched to a gene: 4. This CDR3 reads CATGTGNYEQYF. The CDR3 bases are TGTGCCACCGGGACAGGGAACTACGAGCAGTACTTC.

This chain connects TRBV7-8 to TRBJ2-5; 8 nucleotides match TRBD2. V lost 5 bases and J lost 1; bases outside the gene matches: 9. Per germline, CDR1 SGHVS and CDR2 FQNEAQ. The CDR3 consists of 16 residues. CDR3 amino acids: CASSPVAGGIQETQYF. Here the CDR3 DNA reads TGTGCCAGCAGCCCGGTTGCGGGGGGTATCCAAGAGACCCAGTACTTC. Variable domain in full (rest from reference TRBV7-8 and TRBJ2-5): GAGVSQSPRYKVAKRGQDVALRCDPISGHVSLFWYQQALGQGPEFLTYFQNEAQLDKSGLPSDRFFAERPEGSVSTLKIQRTQQEDSAVYLCASSPVAGGIQETQYFGPGTRLLVL.

This clonotype showed up just a few times. This rearrangement joins TRBV12-3 or TRBV12-4 to TRBJ2-7; D not resolved. CDR3 size: 13 residues. V was pared by 2 bases and J by 1 base, with 6 bases between. The chain's CDR3 is CASSLTISYEQYF. In DNA form, the CDR3 reads TGTGCCAGCAGTTTAACCATTTCCTACGAGCAGTACTTC.

The V gene is TRBV12-3 or TRBV12-4, the J gene TRBJ2-7; D gene ambiguous. This CDR3 comprises 15 residues. Trimming shortened V by 3 bases and J by 4 bases, and 16 bases separated the two germline ends. This CDR3 is CASSFSSEFPYEQYF. CDR3 sequence (DNA): TGTGCCAGCAGTTTTTCCTCCGAGTTTCCGTACGAGCAGTACTTC.

The J gene is TRBJ1-2, the V gene TRBV20-1; D gene unclear. This CDR3 has 15 residues. V was cut by 3 bases and J by 4 bases, with 18 bases left in between. CDR1 and CDR2 from the germline V gene are DFQATT and SNEGSKA (reference sequence). CDR3 bases: TGCAGTGCTAGCTCTATGCCAGGAGTAGCCTATGGCTACACCTTC. It yields the protein CSASSMPGVAYGYTF.

In its sample, this clonotype was seen a few times. This rearrangement joins TRBV4-3 to TRBJ2-7; D is undetermined. The length of the CDR3 is 15 residues. Per germline, CDR1 LGHNA and CDR2 YSLEER. The V end lost 0 bases, the J end lost 4 bases, and 13 bases lay between the germline ends. The CDR3 DNA reads as TGCGCCAGCAGCCAAGATATGAGGTACGATTACGAGCAGTACTTC. Translation gives CASSQDMRYDYEQYF.

There are a few counts of this clonotype. This chain joins TRBV20-1 and TRBJ1-1, with a tentative D call TRBD1 (5 bases). The CDR3 is made up of 14 amino acids. The germline V gene encodes CDR1 DFQATT and CDR2 SNEGSKA (reference sequence). Deletions cut 3 bases from V and 7 bases from J, with 18 bases between. The CDR3 region has the DNA TGCAGTGCTAGTACGGGATCAGGGTACCATGAAGCTTTCTTT. Translation gives CSASTGSGYHEAFF.

This clonotype was counted a few times. V gene TRBV4-1 combines with J gene TRBJ2-7, with 10 bases identical to TRBD2. J gave up 8 bases and V 0 bases, and 7 bases lay outside the gene matches. Germline CDR1 and CDR2: MGHRA and YSYEKL. This CDR3 is 15 amino acids long. The CDR3 region has the DNA TGCGCCAGCAGCCAAGATATGCTAGCGGGGGTTCAGCAGTACTTC. This sequence encodes CASSQDMLAGVQQYF.

This clonotype was observed many times. The rearrangement joins TRBV7-2 to TRBJ2-1; TRBD2 agrees at 11 bases. The CDR3 has 15 residues. Germline V gene sequence: CDR1 SGHTA, CDR2 FQGNSA. V was pared by 5 bases and J by 9 bases, with 9 bases of the junction left unmatched. The CDR3, as DNA: TGTGCCAGCAGCGTCGTAGCGGGGGGGCCTCTTGAGCAGTTCTTC. This translates into CASSVVAGGPLEQFF.